This paragraph reports one TCR beta chain. No cognate antigen has been identified for it. The input lacks base qualities; no much larger clone sits a single base away. The data were taken from a study of CD8+ T cells in alopecia areata (dated 2018 in TCRdb). Regarding the study in general: Treated patients were enrolled in an open-label pilot trial of oral tofacitinib, 5 to 10 mg twice daily, for moderate-to-severe alopecia areata. Patients stayed on tofacitinib for 6 to 18 months and then had 6 months of follow-up off drug so that delayed response and recurrence could be assessed. The SALT score, which quantifies the percentage of affected scalp surface area, was used to measure disease severity in treated patients. In both human patients and the C3H/HeJ mouse model, the study applied high-throughput TCRbeta sequencing to look at T cell clonal expansion in alopecia areata. On the human side, TCRbeta sequencing was run on scalp tissue and on sorted CD4+ and CD8+ peripheral blood T cells from healthy controls and from alopecia areata patients with either patchy or totalis/universalis disease. Patients on tofacitinib were biopsied at baseline and after 4 and 24 weeks of treatment, and several of the patients also had a later scalp biopsy. Scalp clonality was compared across normal scalp (n=4), patchy alopecia areata scalp (n=8), and alopecia totalis/universalis scalp (n=8). RNA came from the PAXgene miRNA kit for fixed scalp, the miRNeasy kit for PBMCs, and the RNeasy kit for mouse skin. TCRbeta CDR3 regions were amplified by immunoSEQ multiplex PCR with 35 Vbeta forward and 13 Jbeta reverse primers. Overall study results and their limits: Compared with mice, TCR sequences shared between patients were less clear, possibly partly because of HLA diversity across the patient population. During tofacitinib treatment, many expanded lesional clones stuck around in both scalp and blood, and this persistence may partly explain why relapse happens after treatment is stopped. Tofacitinib significantly decreased scalp clonality and the number of expanded CD8+ clones among the top 100 scalp clones. Because the treated cohort was small and had just a single nonresponder, larger studies are needed to establish links between baseline CD8+ expansion and response. Higher clonality and more expanded CD8+ clones were observed in lesional scalp than in normal scalp, particularly in alopecia totalis/universalis, a finding suggestive of antigenic drive. Scalp TCR repertoire analysis is complicated because resident alphabeta T cells in normal human skin are also sequenced, whereas mouse skin is dominated by gammadelta T cells.

Interpreted using the paper, the time point label stands for: about 4 weeks on oral tofacitinib. Taken with the paper, the label for treatment or condition translates to: oral pan-JAK inhibitor, 5-10 mg twice daily. Lesional scalp punch biopsies and peripheral blood were obtained from alopecia areata patients. PBMCs were isolated by density centrifugation and stained for CD3, CD4 and CD8, after which CD4+ and CD8+ T cells were sorted on a FACSAria. Library preparation was by the immunoSEQ multiplex PCR assay. RNA was extracted from all samples and reverse transcribed into cDNA, which served as template for TCR sequencing. First-strand cDNA was synthesized using SuperScript III with a 2:1 mix of oligo-dT and random hexamers. A synthetic immune receptor repertoire was used to assess amplification bias, and residual bias was removed computationally. On the study's bioinformatics: Raw reads were preprocessed for error removal, and CDR3 was defined according to IMGT conventions as running from the conserved cysteine to phenylalanine. Clonality was computed by normalizing Shannon entropy by log2 of the number of productive unique TCRs and subtracting the result from 1. Whether each scalp clone was CD4 or CD8 was inferred by checking scalp TCRbeta sequences against the CD4 and CD8 repertoires from sorted blood. TCRdb provides this immuneACCESS table in a form limited to in-frame rearrangements. Some clones are lacking; in checked studies, under half of them reflect an unresolved V gene, and why the rest are absent is not known. V, J and clone size reflect that table, while D and trimming were determined from the DNA. The sample contains about 120,000 clones, approximately 60% of them found a single time. 4.5% to 6% of the sample is held by the ten biggest clonotypes.

The V end gives up 7 bases and the J end 1 base, leaving 13 bases in the junction not matched to a gene. Per the germline V gene (reference sequence), SEHNR is the CDR1 and FQNEAQ is the CDR2. Reading from cysteine to phenylalanine, the CDR3 counts 16 amino acids. Just CDR3 DNA is preserved here, 48 bases in frame from base 1. Recombination joined TRBV7-9 with TRBJ2-7; TRBD1 agrees with 7 junctional bases. This clonotype was sampled from a human donor with alopecia areata. Sequenced here: CD4+ T cells sorted from blood, sampled at week 4, from a patient treated with tofacitinib. The sequenced DNA: TGTGCCAGCACCCAATACCGGGACAGAGTTTCCTACGAGCAGTACTTC. This translates into CASTQYRDRVSYEQYF.